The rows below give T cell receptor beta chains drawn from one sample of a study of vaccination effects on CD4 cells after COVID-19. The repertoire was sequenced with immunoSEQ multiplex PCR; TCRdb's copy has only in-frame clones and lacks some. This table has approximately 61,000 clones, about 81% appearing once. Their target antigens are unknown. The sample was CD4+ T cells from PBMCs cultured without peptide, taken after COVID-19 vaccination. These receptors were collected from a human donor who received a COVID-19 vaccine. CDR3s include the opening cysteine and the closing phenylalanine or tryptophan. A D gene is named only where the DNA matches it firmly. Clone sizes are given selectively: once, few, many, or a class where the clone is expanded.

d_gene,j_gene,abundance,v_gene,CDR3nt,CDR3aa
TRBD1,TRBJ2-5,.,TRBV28,TGTGCCAGCAGTTTTGACAGGGGAATCCAAGAGACCCAGTACTTC,CASSFDRGIQETQYF
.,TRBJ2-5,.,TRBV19,TGTGCCAGTACCCAGGGGGGGACGGCCCAAGAGACCCAGTACTTC,CASTQGGTAQETQYF
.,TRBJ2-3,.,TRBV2,TGTGCCAGCAGCCCCAATCTACCTCGCACAGATACGCAGTATTTT,CASSPNLPRTDTQYF
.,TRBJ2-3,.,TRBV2,TGTGCCAGCAGTGACTTCACAGATACGCAGTATTTT,CASSDFTDTQYF
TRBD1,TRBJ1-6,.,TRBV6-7,TGTGCCAGCAGTTCGCGGACAGGGGGCGGCAATTCACCCCTCCACTTT,CASSSRTGGGNSPLHF
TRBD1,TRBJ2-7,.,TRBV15,TGTGCCACCAGCAACTTGACAGGGCGCGGCCCCTACGAGCAGTACTTC,CATSNLTGRGPYEQYF
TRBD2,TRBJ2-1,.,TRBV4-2,TGTGCCAGCAGCCAAGACCTAGCGGGGGTCTACAATGAGCAGTTCTTC,CASSQDLAGVYNEQFF
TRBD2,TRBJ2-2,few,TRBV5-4,TGTGCCAGCAGCAGCGGGGTGACGAACACCGGGGAGCTGTTTTTT,CASSSGVTNTGELFF
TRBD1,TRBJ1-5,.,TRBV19,TGTGCCAGTAGTATCCTTGGACAGGTTGGCAATCAGCCCCAGCATTTT,CASSILGQVGNQPQHF
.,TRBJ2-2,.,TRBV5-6,TGTGCCAGCAGGATCTCACCGAACACCGGGGAGCTGTTTTTT,CASRISPNTGELFF
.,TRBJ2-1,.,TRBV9,TGTGCCAGCAGCGTACTAGCCGGTAGCTCCTACAATGAGCAGTTCTTC,CASSVLAGSSYNEQFF
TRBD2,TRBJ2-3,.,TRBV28,TGTGCCAGCACTATTAGCGGGGGGCCAGATACGCAGTATTTT,CASTISGGPDTQYF
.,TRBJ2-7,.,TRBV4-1,TGCGCCAGCAGCCCTCCGCGACAGAGATTAATAGCCTACGAGCAGTACTTC,CASSPPRQRLIAYEQYF
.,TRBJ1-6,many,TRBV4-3,TGCGCCAGCAGCCAAGACCAGTATAATTCACCCCTCCACTTT,CASSQDQYNSPLHF
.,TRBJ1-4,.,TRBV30,TGTGCCTGTCAAGGAGGCGGTAATGAAAAACTGTTTTTT,CACQGGGNEKLFF
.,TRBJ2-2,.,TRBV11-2,TGTGCCAGCAGCTTACCGGATCGGGTGGGGGAGCTGTTTTTT,CASSLPDRVGELFF
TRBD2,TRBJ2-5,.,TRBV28,TGTGCCAGCAGTTTTTCCGGGGAGGGGACCCAGTACTTC,CASSFSGEGTQYF
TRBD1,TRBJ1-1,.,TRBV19,TGTGCCAGTAGTATTCAGGGGGGCAGAAACACTGAAGCTTTCTTT,CASSIQGGRNTEAFF
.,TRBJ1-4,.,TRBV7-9,TGTGCCAGCAGCTTAGTATTTATCAGGGATAGAAATGAAAAACTGTTTTTT,CASSLVFIRDRNEKLFF
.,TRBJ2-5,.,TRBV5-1,TGCGCCAGCAGGGGGCCACAAGAGACCCAGTACTTC,CASRGPQETQYF
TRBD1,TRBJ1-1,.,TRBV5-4,TGTGCCAGCAGCTGGGACAGAAACACTGAAGCTTTCTTT,CASSWDRNTEAFF
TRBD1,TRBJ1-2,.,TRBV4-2,TGTGCCAGCAGCCAAGGGACAGGAGCCTCCAACTATGGCTACACCTTC,CASSQGTGASNYGYTF